This TCR beta chain was observed in a study of shared clonotypes between healthy human individuals. This clone appeared once. Measured with immunoSEQ multiplex PCR; TCRdb has only the in-frame clones, and not every one. Here the sample spans around 1.1 million clones, about 80% being singletons. The CDR3 runs to 15 residues. The V and J ends lost 2 bases and 7 bases, in that order; junction bases with no gene match: 8. Germline V gives CDR1 SGDLS, CDR2 YYNGEE. The sequence was obtained from a man in his late teens or twenties in good health. Some clones in this sample may be carry-over from other donors' samples. This sequence joins TRBV9 and TRBJ2-2; 7 bases are shared with TRBD2. Sequencing was done on a sample of memory CD4+ T cells from PBMCs. The subset was: CD45RA-negative fraction. CDR3 residues: CASSVRGSGLGELFF. CDR3 in DNA: TGTGCCAGCAGCGTGCGCGGGAGCGGGCTCGGGGAGCTGTTTTTT.